Sequencing of this T cell receptor beta chain was carried out in a study of T cell repertoires in cytomegalovirus infection. On the study more broadly: Through public TCR beta signatures, both CMV infection and matching HLA type were indicated. The study, taken as a whole, reports: HLA-C-restricted TCR beta clonotypes specific for CMV led the ex vivo response. CMV carriers having the relevant HLA were flagged by cumulative public TCR beta family frequency.

As to this clonotype: The antigen is unknown.

TCRdb re-called the reads with MiXCR, one entry per CDR3 protein. The table shows roughly 640,000 distinct CDR3 sequences, with approximately 25% occurring only once. The CDR3 extends over 15 amino acids. CDR1 and CDR2 from the germline V gene are SGHDT and YYEEEE. Between the trimmed V and J ends, which lost 1 base and 3 bases, there was a span of 14 bases. This chain connects TRBV5-6 to TRBJ2-7; D gene ambiguous. Sequencing input: CD8+ T cells from PBMCs. The origin of this receptor is a human donor in good health (CMV status not recorded). Some clones in this sample may be carry-over from other donors' samples. DNA for the CDR3: TGTGCCAGCAGCTTGCCGTTCCATAGGGACTACGAGCAGTACGTC. Amino acid sequence: CASSLPFHRDYEQYV.